Below, 17 T cell receptor beta chains from the same sample are listed, as sequenced in a study of shared clonotypes between healthy human individuals. Data came from immunoSEQ multiplex PCR; TCRdb stores just in-frame clones and leaves some out. The table includes 1,500,000 or so clones, approximately 98.5% detected once. Sequenced sample: naive CD4+ T cells sorted from blood. Subset: CD45RA+ positively selected. Receptors originate from a man aged 25-45 years in good health.

This chain joins TRBV7-8 and TRBJ2-5, with 9 bases fitting TRBD2. Germline-derived CDR1 and CDR2 are SGHVS and FQNEAQ. J lost 5 bases, V lost 7 bases, and 11 bases had no gene match. This CDR3 has 15 amino acids. CDR3 loop: CASKAGGPYRETQYF. CDR3 nucleotides: TGTGCCAGCAAGGCGGGAGGGCCATATAGGGAGACCCAGTACTTC.

This chain connects TRBV18 to TRBJ1-1, with a tentative D call TRBD1 (5 bases). Trimming shortened V by 3 bases and J by 5 bases, and 13 bases separated the two germline ends. The germline V gene encodes CDR1 KGHSH and CDR2 LQKENI. CDR3 length equals 14 residues. CDR3 sequence: CASSPSGVRTEAFF. Written as DNA, the CDR3 is TGTGCCAGCTCACCTTCGGGGGTCAGGACTGAAGCTTTCTTT.

The CDR3 nucleotides are TGTGCCAGCACCCCCGTCCCCAGGGAGGGCTATGGCTACACCTTC. Protein sequence: CASTPVPREGYGYTF. The V and J genes are TRBV5-4 and TRBJ1-2; D possibly corresponds to TRBD1 (5 bases). CDR1 and CDR2 from the germline V gene are SGHNT and YYREEE (reference sequence). V lost 6 bases, J lost 4 bases, and 19 bases lay in between. There are 15 residues in the CDR3.

Turning to this clone: Its ends do not fully match the called genes, so a read error is possible. The chain uses TRBV5-1 and TRBJ2-6; D ambiguous. The CDR3 is 14 amino acids. CDR1 is SGHRS and CDR2 is YFSETQ in the germline V gene. The CDR3, as DNA: TGCGCCAGCAGGTTGGACTCTGGGGCCAACGTCCTGACTTTC. This gives the protein CASRLDSGANVLTF.

V and J are TRBV6-6 and TRBJ2-1, with 11 bases lining up with TRBD2. In germline, CDR1 is MNHNY, CDR2 SVGAGI (reference sequence). This CDR3 region has 15 residues. The V and J ends lost 3 bases and 7 bases, in that order; junction bases with no gene match: 5. The DNA of the CDR3 is TGTGCCAGCAGTTATATAGCGGGAGGGAGAAATGAGCAGTTCTTC. This sequence encodes CASSYIAGGRNEQFF.

The chain uses TRBV5-5 and TRBJ2-3; TRBD1 matches at 11 bases. The CDR3 extends over 15 amino acids. The germline V gene has CDR1 SGHKS and CDR2 YYEKEE (reference sequence). Germline trimming cut 1 base from V and 3 bases from J; bases unmatched to any gene: 1. Here the CDR3 reads CASSLRDRGTDTQYF. The CDR3 bases are TGTGCCAGCAGCTTGCGGGACAGGGGGACAGATACGCAGTATTTT.

This sequence joins TRBV5-1 and TRBJ2-7; no definite D call. Looked up from germline, CDR1 is SGHRS and CDR2 is YFSETQ. The CDR3 length is 16 residues. Trimming cost V 0 bases and J 0 bases, with 13 bases left between them. CDR3 sequence reads: CASSLGPFINSYEQYF. The CDR3 nucleotides are TGCGCCAGCAGCTTGGGACCATTTATAAACTCCTACGAGCAGTACTTC.

The rearrangement links TRBV19 to TRBJ2-2, with TRBD2 as a possible D gene (5 bases). V shed 1 base and J shed 4 bases, with 10 bases lying between them. The V gene's germline CDR1 is LNHDA and CDR2 SQIVND (reference sequence). The CDR3 is 15 amino acids. The CDR3 reads CASSIAGVSTGELFF. CDR3 DNA sequence: TGTGCCAGTAGTATAGCCGGGGTTTCCACCGGGGAGCTGTTTTTT.

To note about this clone: This clone may be a read error of a much larger clone one base away. CDR3 sequence: CASSGETQYF. The CDR3 nucleotides are TGTGCCAGCAGTGGAGAGACCCAGTACTTC. V and J are TRBV2 and TRBJ2-5; no reliable D call. V was cut by 4 bases and J by 4 bases, with 1 base left in between. CDR1 SNHLY and CDR2 FYNNEI come from the germline V gene. CDR3 length: 10 amino acids.

The chain recombines TRBV11-3 with TRBJ1-1, with D unclear. In germline, CDR1 is SGHNT, CDR2 YENEEA. This CDR3 is built from 12 residues. V was cut by 5 bases and J by 3 bases, with 7 bases left in between. The CDR3 loop reads CASSTRDTEAFF. DNA for the CDR3: TGTGCCAGCAGCACTAGGGACACTGAAGCTTTCTTT.

This rearrangement joins TRBV18 to TRBJ1-4; D is undetermined. The CDR3 length is 14 residues. Germline loops: CDR1 KGHSH, CDR2 LQKENI. V was cut by 8 bases and J by 1 base, with 11 bases left in between. The chain's CDR3 is CASRYIGTNEKLFF. The DNA of the CDR3 is TGTGCCAGCCGCTACATCGGAACTAATGAAAAACTGTTTTTT.

This chain uses TRBV5-1 with TRBJ2-5; D is possibly TRBD1 or TRBD2 (6 bases each). Germline V gives CDR1 SGHRS, CDR2 YFSETQ. Trimming took 3 bases from V and 5 from J, leaving 20 bases between them. The CDR3 loop spans 16 amino acids. As DNA, the CDR3 is TGCGCCAGCAGCTGGGGGGCGGAACAGGGCTTGGAGACCCAGTACTTC. It is translated as CASSWGAEQGLETQYF.

This chain uses TRBV18 with TRBJ1-4; no definite D call. Trimming left V 3 bases short and J 7 bases short, with 12 bases between. The CDR3 loop spans 14 amino acids. CDR1 and CDR2 from the germline V gene are KGHSH and LQKENI. CDR3 loop: CASSPSISIEKLFF. CDR3 nucleotides: TGTGCCAGCTCACCCAGTATATCCATTGAAAAACTGTTTTTT. The full variable domain, rest sourced from reference TRBV18 and TRBJ1-4, is NAGVMQNPRHLVRRRGQEARLRCSPMKGHSHVYWYRQLPEEGLKFMVYLQKENIIDESGMPKERFSAEFPKEGPSILRIQQVVRGDSAAYFCASSPSISIEKLFFGSGTQLSVL.

The chain carries TRBV9 and TRBJ2-5; 12 bases line up with TRBD2. V lost 2 bases and J lost 1; bases outside the gene matches: 18. CDR1 and CDR2 (germline): SGDLS, YYNGEE. The CDR3 length is 21 residues. This CDR3 is CASSVSVPGLAGTGLQETQYF. The DNA of the CDR3 is TGTGCCAGCAGCGTCTCCGTACCGGGACTAGCGGGTACCGGCCTCCAAGAGACCCAGTACTTC.

A single count supports this clone. The chain recombines TRBV11-2 with TRBJ2-5; TRBD2 matches 10 bases. The trim removed 4 bases at V and 4 bases at J, leaving 6 bases unmatched. The CDR3 is 15 residues long. Germline V gene sequence: CDR1 SGHAT, CDR2 FQNNGV. DNA of the CDR3: TGTGCCAGCAGCTCCCTAGCGGGAGCGGGAGAGACCCAGTACTTC. Translated, it gives CASSSLAGAGETQYF.

The rearrangement links TRBV30 to TRBJ1-2; D not certain. The germline CDR1 and CDR2 sequences are GTSNPN and SVGIG (reference sequence). V was clipped by 3 bases and J by 4 bases, with 12 bases between them. The CDR3 spans 13 residues. CDR3 bases: TGTGCCTGGAGGGGTCCCGGCAGCTATGGCTACACCTTC. This sequence encodes CAWRGPGSYGYTF. Full variable domain (rest looked up from reference TRBV30 and TRBJ1-2): SQTIHQWPATLVQPVGSPLSLECTVEGTSNPNLYWYRQAAGRGLQLLFYSVGIGQISSEVPQNLSASRPQDRQFILSSKKLLLSDSGFYLCAWRGPGSYGYTFGSGTRLTVV.

V gene TRBV28 combines with J gene TRBJ1-2; 8 positions match TRBD1. The CDR3 spans 15 residues. CDR1 and CDR2 (germline): MDHEN, SYDVKM. The V gene end was trimmed by 5 bases and the J gene end by 6 bases; junction bases not matched to a gene: 11. DNA of the CDR3: TGTGCCAGCAGTGGGGAGGACAGGGAATTGAATGGCTACACCTTC. Encoded protein: CASSGEDRELNGYTF.